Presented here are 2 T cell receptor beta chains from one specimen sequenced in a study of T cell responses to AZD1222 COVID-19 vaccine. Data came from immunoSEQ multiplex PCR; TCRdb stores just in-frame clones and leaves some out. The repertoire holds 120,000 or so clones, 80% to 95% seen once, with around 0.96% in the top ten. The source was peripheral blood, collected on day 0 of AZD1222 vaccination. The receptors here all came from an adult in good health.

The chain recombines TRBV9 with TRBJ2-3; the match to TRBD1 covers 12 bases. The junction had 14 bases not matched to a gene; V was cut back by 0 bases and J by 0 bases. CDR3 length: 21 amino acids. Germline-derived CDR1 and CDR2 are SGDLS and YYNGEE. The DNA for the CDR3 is TGTGCCAGCAGCGTAGCCATCCACGGGACAGGGGGCCCTCTCAGCACAGATACGCAGTATTTT. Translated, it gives CASSVAIHGTGGPLSTDTQYF.

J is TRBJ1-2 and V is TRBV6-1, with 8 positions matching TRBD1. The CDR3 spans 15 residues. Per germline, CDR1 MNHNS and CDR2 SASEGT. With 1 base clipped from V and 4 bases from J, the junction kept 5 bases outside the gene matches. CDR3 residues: CASSEERQGIYGYTF. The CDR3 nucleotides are TGTGCCAGCAGTGAAGAGAGACAGGGGATCTATGGCTACACCTTC.